Below, 28 T cell receptor beta chains from the same sample are listed, as sequenced in a study of T cells in Graves' hyperthyroidism and ophthalmopathy. What was amplified from RNA transcripts were TCR beta CDR3 regions. HTBI primers drove first-round RT-PCR of the TCR CDR3. MiXCR was run by TCRdb on the multiplex PCR reads, yielding one entry per CDR3 protein. This table holds under 400,000 distinct CDR3 sequences, approximately 15% found once. The sequenced material came from blood. These receptors were taken from a man aged 30 to 39 with Graves' hyperthyroidism.

The table lists this clonotype with a few counts. This chain uses TRBV11-3 with TRBJ2-1; 7 nucleotides line up with TRBD1. Germline CDR1 is SGHNT and CDR2 is YENEEA. The V and J ends lost 5 bases and 5 bases, in that order; junction bases with no gene match: 9. The CDR3 totals 15 residues. In DNA form, the CDR3 reads TGTGCCAGCAGCGGAAGGGGACAGACCGACAATGAGCAGTTCTTC. Protein sequence: CASSGRGQTDNEQFF. Supplemented by reference TRBV11-3 and TRBJ2-1, the full variable domain reads EAGVVQSPRYKIIEKKQPVAFWCNPISGHNTLYWYLQNLGQGPELLIRYENEEAVDDSQLPKDRFSAERLKGVDSTLKIQPAELGDSAVYLCASSGRGQTDNEQFFGPGTRLTVL.

Many counts were recorded for this clonotype. This chain uses TRBV29-1 with TRBJ1-1, with unresolved D. Germline values: CDR1 SQVTM, CDR2 ANQGSEA. The CDR3 length is 10 residues. V was shortened by 6 bases and J by 6 bases, with 8 bases between the two germline ends. CDR3 protein: CSVFGAEAFF. CDR3 in DNA: TGCAGCGTGTTTGGAGCTGAAGCTTTCTTT.

Ten or more counts support this clonotype. This sequence joins TRBV6-1 and TRBJ2-1; TRBD2 matches at 8 bases. The CDR3 consists of 13 residues. Germline lookup yields CDR1 MNHNS and CDR2 SASEGT. V trimming: 6 bases; J trimming: 10 bases; junction bases outside the gene matches: 8. The CDR3 here is CASSSLGGGEQFF. The CDR3 DNA follows: TGTGCCAGCAGCTCACTCGGGGGGGGCGAGCAGTTCTTC.

This clonotype has a handful of counts. J is TRBJ2-2 and V is TRBV7-9; maybe TRBD2 (5 bases). CDR1 is SEHNR and CDR2 is FQNEAQ in the germline V gene (reference sequence). The CDR3 contains 12 residues. V lost 8 bases, J lost 5 bases, and 9 bases lay in between. DNA of the CDR3: TGTGCCAGCGGCAGAGGGACCGGGGAGCTGTTTTTT. Amino acids: CASGRGTGELFF.

This clonotype was detected ten times or more. The chain combines TRBV28 with TRBJ2-2, with 7 positions matching TRBD2. V shed 3 bases and J 4 bases; nucleotides not matched to a gene: 8. The CDR3 runs 16 residues. Germline V CDR1 and CDR2: MDHEN, SYDVKM. The CDR3 here is CASSFFAGVATGELFF. In DNA form, the CDR3 reads TGTGCCAGCAGTTTCTTCGCGGGAGTGGCCACCGGGGAGCTGTTTTTT.

This clonotype has ten or more counts. Here the CDR3 DNA reads TGTGCCAGCAGTTGGGGGATTAACTATGGCTACACCTTC. As protein: CASSWGINYGYTF. The V gene is TRBV12-3 or TRBV12-4, the J gene TRBJ1-2, with a possible D match to TRBD1 (5 bases). The CDR3 is made up of 13 amino acids. The V and J ends lost 4 bases and 1 base respectively, with 7 bases between them.

This clonotype has ten or more counts. J is TRBJ1-2 and V is TRBV20-1; a weak D match, TRBD1 (5 bases). There are 13 residues in the CDR3. V gave up 3 bases and J gave up 6 bases, with 14 bases separating them. Germline V gives CDR1 DFQATT, CDR2 SNEGSKA (reference sequence). As DNA, the CDR3 is TGCAGTGCTAGGGGCACAGGAACTCATGGCTACACCTTC. Translation gives CSARGTGTHGYTF.

At least ten counts were recorded for this clonotype. The chain has TRBV2 and TRBJ2-7, with D perhaps TRBD2 (5 bases). Between the trimmed V and J ends, which lost 8 bases and 3 bases, there was a span of 14 bases. Germline-derived CDR1 and CDR2 are SNHLY and FYNNEI. The CDR3 extends over 13 amino acids. The CDR3 DNA reads as TGTGCCAGCCAGCGGCCTGAGGACTACGAGCAGTACTTC. Translating it yields CASQRPEDYEQYF.

Note on this clonotype: Because it lacks the conserved phenylalanine or tryptophan at the end, this CDR3 is likely a read error. V gene TRBV5-1 combines with J gene TRBJ2-7, with 13 positions matching TRBD2. Losses at the gene ends were 4 bases for V and 4 bases for J; bases not matched to a gene: 5. The CDR3 loop spans 15 amino acids. Looked up from germline, CDR1 is SGHRS and CDR2 is YFSETQ. The CDR3 loop reads CASSTGLAGEYEQYL. Written as DNA, the CDR3 is TGCGCCAGCAGCACAGGACTAGCGGGAGAATACGAGCAGTACCTC.

This clonotype appeared once. The junction departs from germline at one end; a sequencing error may be responsible. The chain uses TRBV7-2 and TRBJ2-5; D remains unclear. The CDR3 loop spans 14 amino acids. From germline, CDR1 is SGHTA and CDR2 FQGNSA. The DNA for the CDR3 is TGTGCCAGCAGCTTCCGACATAACCAGGAGACCCAGTACTTC. It specifies CASSFRHNQETQYF.

This clonotype was found many times. This sequence joins TRBV5-1 and TRBJ2-1; D may be TRBD1 (6 bases). Germline CDR1 and CDR2: SGHRS and YFSETQ. The V end was cut by 4 bases, the J end by 8 bases, with 22 bases between. This CDR3 has 16 amino acids. DNA for the CDR3: TGCGCCAGCAGCCCTCTAACCTCAGTTAAGGGGGATGAGCAGTTCTTC. The encoded protein is CASSPLTSVKGDEQFF.

Many counts were recorded for this clonotype. This sequence joins TRBV3-1 and TRBJ2-1; tentatively, D is TRBD1 (5 bases). This CDR3 has 13 amino acids. CDR1 and CDR2 from the germline V gene are LGHDT and YNNKEL (reference sequence). V lost 1 base and J lost 8, with 9 bases in between. The CDR3 DNA follows: TGTGCCAGCAGCCAAGCAGGGCTAGATGAGCAGTTCTTC. It specifies CASSQAGLDEQFF.

A word on this clonotype: At one boundary the junction diverges from the germline segment, which might be a read error. The V call is TRBV15, the J call TRBJ2-2; TRBD2 might be the D (5 bases). The CDR3 totals 14 residues. Germline V CDR1 and CDR2: LNHNV, YYDKDF (reference sequence). The CDR3 is CAASRDLRESELFF. DNA for the CDR3: TGTGCCGCCAGCAGAGATCTGAGGGAGTCCGAGCTGTTTTTT.

Many counts were recorded for this clonotype. The chain couples TRBV28 to TRBJ2-3, with 8 bases matching TRBD2. This CDR3 spans 17 amino acids. Per germline, CDR1 MDHEN and CDR2 SYDVKM. Trimming at V came to 6 bases and at J to 5 bases, leaving 16 bases not matched to a gene. CDR3 in amino acids: CASRLMASGSVGDTQYF. The CDR3 nucleotides are TGTGCCAGCAGACTAATGGCCAGCGGGAGCGTCGGAGATACGCAGTATTTT.

This clonotype was seen many times. V and J are TRBV20-1 and TRBJ2-1, with D possibly matching TRBD2 (5 bases). CDR3 length: 16 amino acids. Germline V gives CDR1 DFQATT, CDR2 SNEGSKA (reference sequence). V shed 5 bases and J shed 0 bases, with 17 bases lying between them. The CDR3 sequence is CSAPARAGGSYNEQFF. The CDR3 nucleotides read TGCAGTGCTCCCGCTCGCGCGGGTGGCTCCTACAATGAGCAGTTCTTC.

This sequence joins TRBV6-4 and TRBJ2-1; D is unclear. The CDR3 sequence is 14 residues long. Germline V gives CDR1 MRHNA, CDR2 SNTAGT. V lost 6 bases and J 16 bases, leaving 25 bases between the germline ends. In DNA, the CDR3 is TGTGCCAGCAGCGGAGAGGCCTCCTACAATGAGCTATTCTTC. This translates into CASSGEASYNELFF.

V and J are TRBV4-2 and TRBJ2-1; 8 bases are a match to TRBD1. With V trimmed by 1 base and J by 8 bases, 10 bases remained unmatched. The length of the CDR3 is 16 residues. Germline V lookup: CDR1 LGHNA, CDR2 YNFKEQ. The CDR3 loop is CASSQGGRGPHHEQFF. The CDR3 coding sequence is TGTGCCAGCAGCCAAGGGGGCAGGGGGCCTCACCATGAGCAGTTCTTC.

This clonotype was recorded at least ten times. The rearrangement uses TRBV11-2 and TRBJ2-2; D call uncertain. Germline lookup yields CDR1 SGHAT and CDR2 FQNNGV. Trimming stripped 6 bases from V and 7 bases from J, with 9 bases between. The length of the CDR3 is 12 residues. In DNA form, the CDR3 reads TGTGCCAGCAGATCCGGAAACGGGGAGCTGTTTTTT. Translating it yields CASRSGNGELFF. The variable domain in full, completed from reference TRBV11-2 and TRBJ2-2, reads EAGVAQSPRYKIIEKRQSVAFWCNPISGHATLYWYQQILGQGPKLLIQFQNNGVVDDSQLPKDRFSAERLKGVDSTLKIQPAKLEDSAVYLCASRSGNGELFFGEGSRLTVL.

The rearrangement links TRBV10-1 to TRBJ2-3; D unresolved. Germline V lookup: CDR1 WNHNN, CDR2 SYGVQD (reference sequence). The CDR3 covers 13 residues. V shed 0 bases and J shed 5 bases, with 6 bases lying between them. The CDR3 here is CASSESLGDTQYF. The CDR3 DNA is TGCGCCAGCAGTGAGTCGCTAGGAGATACGCAGTATTTT.

This clonotype appeared many times. This chain links TRBV7-9 with TRBJ2-5, with D unclear. CDR3 length: 12 amino acids. Trimming shortened V by 4 bases and J by 6 bases, and 9 bases separated the two germline ends. Germline V lookup: CDR1 SEHNR, CDR2 FQNEAQ (reference sequence). DNA of the CDR3: TGTGCCAGCAGCTCCGGTGGGAAGACCCAGTACTTC. Encoded protein: CASSSGGKTQYF.

This clonotype was counted ten times or more. The chain links TRBV7-9 to TRBJ2-1, with TRBD1 identical over 7 bases. The V and J ends lost 5 bases and 4 bases, in that order; junction bases with no gene match: 8. The CDR3 sequence is 15 residues long. Germline V gene sequence: CDR1 SEHNR, CDR2 FQNEAQ (reference sequence). In DNA, the CDR3 is TGTGCCAGCAGCCCCCGTGGGACAGAGTACAATGAGCAGTTCTTC. Its translation is CASSPRGTEYNEQFF.

This clonotype has more than one count but fewer than ten. DNA of the CDR3: TGTGCCAGCAGCCGTGGGTCAGGGAGGGCCAAGGGGAATGAGCAGTTCTTC. Residues: CASSRGSGRAKGNEQFF. V gene TRBV7-9 combines with J gene TRBJ2-1, with 7 bases fitting TRBD2. J gave up 7 bases and V 5 bases, and 17 bases lay outside the gene matches. CDR1 is SEHNR and CDR2 is FQNEAQ in the germline V gene (reference sequence). The CDR3 consists of 17 residues.

This clonotype has at least ten counts. V is TRBV7-2 and J is TRBJ1-5; weak D call: TRBD1 (5 bases). Germline values: CDR1 SGHTA, CDR2 FQGNSA. The CDR3 contains 14 residues. The germline V and J ends were trimmed by 5 bases and 4 bases, with 12 bases remaining between them. CDR3 DNA sequence: TGTGCCAGCAGCCCCCGGGGACGGAATCAGCCCCAGCATTTT. Protein: CASSPRGRNQPQHF.

J is TRBJ1-1 and V is TRBV27; D is uncertain. Trimming took off 7 bases at V and 5 bases at J, with 8 bases between the two ends. Per the germline V gene, CDR1 is MNHEY and CDR2 is SMNVEV (reference sequence). There are 11 residues in the CDR3. CDR3 sequence: CASISRTEAFF. DNA for the CDR3: TGTGCCAGCATAAGTCGGACTGAAGCTTTCTTT.

The chain couples TRBV19 to TRBJ2-1; TRBD2 matches at 8 bases. The CDR3 is 13 residues long. Germline loops: CDR1 LNHDA, CDR2 SQIVND (reference sequence). The V gene end was trimmed by 6 bases and the J gene end by 8 bases; junction bases not matched to a gene: 6. The CDR3 reads CASSGRAFYEQFF. The CDR3 DNA follows: TGTGCCAGTAGCGGGAGGGCCTTCTATGAGCAGTTCTTC. Full variable domain (rest looked up from reference TRBV19 and TRBJ2-1): DGGITQSPKYLFRKEGQNVTLSCEQNLNHDAMYWYRQDPGQGLRLIYYSQIVNDFQKGDIAEGYSVSREKKESFPLTVTSAQKNPTAFYLCASSGRAFYEQFFGPGTRLTVL.

The chain employs TRBV3-1 and TRBJ2-5; 7 bases agree with TRBD2. The J segment lost 4 bases and the V segment lost 4 bases, leaving 6 bases of the junction unmatched. Germline V gene sequence: CDR1 LGHDT, CDR2 YNNKEL (reference sequence). The CDR3 is 14 residues long. The CDR3 protein is CASSLREVRETQYF. CDR3 bases: TGTGCCAGCAGCCTCCGGGAGGTCCGAGAGACCCAGTACTTC.

This clonotype has at least ten counts. An end of the junction does not agree with germline; a read error may underlie this. DNA for the CDR3: TGTGCCAGCAGCATAACGGAGGCCACAGATACGCAGTATTTT. Translating it yields CASSITEATDTQYF. The chain couples TRBV7-3 to TRBJ2-3; D is possibly TRBD2 (5 bases). Germline V gene sequence: CDR1 SGHTA, CDR2 FQGTGA. This CDR3 comprises 14 residues.

The rearrangement links TRBV6-1 to TRBJ2-1; D remains unclear. The CDR3 length is 16 residues. V shed 1 base and J shed 5 bases, with 15 bases lying between them. CDR1 MNHNS and CDR2 SASEGT come from the germline V gene. The DNA for the CDR3 is TGTGCCAGCAGTGAAGTTTATGGGGTAAGGAACAATGAGCAGTTCTTC. Protein sequence: CASSEVYGVRNNEQFF.